The clone carrying this T cell receptor (beta chain) was recorded at least ten times. The sample comes from a study of early T cells in non-severe SARS-CoV-2 infection. Study summary: The sequenced material was bulk RNA from unsorted whole blood, and its chains were unpaired.

The CDR3 totals 15 residues. Unmatched junction bases numbered 3, after V lost 0 bases and J lost 2 bases. Germline CDR1 and CDR2: SGDLS and YYNGEE. TCRdb used MiXCR to reprocess the 5' RACE reads, holding one entry per CDR3 protein. The sample has some 48,000 distinct CDR3 sequences, over 7.5% seen once. Sequencing was performed on whole blood. This receptor was obtained from an adult who was a healthcare worker with PCR-confirmed SARS-CoV-2 infection or an uninfected control (not recorded which). The rearrangement uses TRBV9 and TRBJ2-7; 9 bases are shared with TRBD2. CDR3 sequence reads: CASSVASGTTYEQYF. In nucleotides, the CDR3 is TGTGCCAGCAGCGTAGCTAGCGGGACTACCTACGAGCAGTACTTC.